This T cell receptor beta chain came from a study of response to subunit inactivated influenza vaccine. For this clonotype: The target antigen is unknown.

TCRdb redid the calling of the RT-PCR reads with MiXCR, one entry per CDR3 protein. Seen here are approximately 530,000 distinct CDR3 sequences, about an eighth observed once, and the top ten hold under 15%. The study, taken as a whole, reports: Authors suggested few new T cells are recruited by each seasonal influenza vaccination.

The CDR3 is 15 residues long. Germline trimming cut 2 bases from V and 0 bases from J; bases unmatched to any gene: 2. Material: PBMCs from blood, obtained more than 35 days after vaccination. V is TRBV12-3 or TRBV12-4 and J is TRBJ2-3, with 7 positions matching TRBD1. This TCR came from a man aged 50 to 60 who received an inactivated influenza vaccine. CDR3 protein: CASSLQGVSTDTQYF. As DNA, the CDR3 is TGTGCCAGCAGTTTACAGGGGGTTAGCACAGATACGCAGTATTTT.